This passage covers 29 T cell receptor beta chains from one sample sequenced in a study of blood T cell repertoires in COVID-19. Profiled with immunoSEQ multiplex PCR; TCRdb holds only in-frame clones, not every one. The repertoire has 250,000 to 400,000 clones, about nine tenths of them found once; the top ten carry 2.9%. The sample was peripheral blood. These receptors came from a woman in her thirties with COVID-19, enrolled during active disease.

The chain carries TRBV19 and TRBJ1-5, with 7 positions matching TRBD1. The CDR3 has 14 residues. J gave up 1 base and V 4 bases, and 1 base lay outside the gene matches. Germline-derived CDR1 and CDR2 are LNHDA and SQIVND (reference sequence). The chain's CDR3 is CASSTTGSNQPQHF. Written as DNA, the CDR3 is TGTGCCAGTAGTACGACAGGGAGCAATCAGCCCCAGCATTTT.

The chain couples TRBV20-1 to TRBJ2-7; weak D call: TRBD1 (5 bases). Per germline, CDR1 DFQATT and CDR2 SNEGSKA (reference sequence). The CDR3 totals 10 residues. Between the trimmed V and J ends, which lost 0 bases and 10 bases, there was a span of 7 bases. CDR3 nucleotide sequence: TGCAGTGCTAGAGAAGGGGTTCAGTACTTC. As protein: CSAREGVQYF.

The chain is built from TRBV28 and TRBJ1-3; no reliable D call. The CDR3 totals 12 residues. Germline V gene sequence: CDR1 MDHEN, CDR2 SYDVKM. Trimming removed 6 bases from V and 9 bases from J, with 12 bases in between. The CDR3 nucleotides are TGTGCCAGCAGGGCCGGGTTGGGCACCATATATTTT. Its protein is CASRAGLGTIYF. Variable domain in full (rest from reference TRBV28 and TRBJ1-3): DVKVTQSSRYLVKRTGEKVFLECVQDMDHENMFWYRQDPGLGLRLIYFSYDVKMKEKGDIPEGYSVSREKKERFSLILESASTNQTSMYLCASRAGLGTIYFGEGSWLTVV.

This rearrangement joins TRBV2 to TRBJ2-7, with TRBD1 identical over 7 bases. The CDR3 is 14 residues long. With V trimmed by 10 bases and J by 9 bases, 18 bases remained unmatched. CDR1 and CDR2 (germline): SNHLY, FYNNEI. CDR3 DNA sequence: TGTGCCACTCGTCCCGGGACAGTAAACCCGCGGCAGTACTTC. Translated: CATRPGTVNPRQYF.

The CDR3 loop reads CASRLSERRSYNEQFF. Written as DNA, the CDR3 is TGTGCCAGCAGACTCTCTGAGCGCCGATCCTACAATGAGCAGTTCTTC. The V and J genes are TRBV7-9 and TRBJ2-1; D call uncertain. CDR3 size: 16 residues. V was pared by 6 bases and J by 1 base, with 16 bases between. Germline V gives CDR1 SEHNR, CDR2 FQNEAQ (reference sequence). Combining the CDR3 with reference TRBV7-9 and TRBJ2-1 gives the whole variable domain DTGVSQNPRHKITKRGQNVTFRCDPISEHNRLYWYRQTLGQGPEFLTYFQNEAQLEKSRLLSDRFSAERPKGSFSTLEIQRTEQGDSAMYLCASRLSERRSYNEQFFGPGTRLTVL.

The chain links TRBV28 to TRBJ2-5, with TRBD1 matching 10 bases. The CDR3 contains 15 residues. The V gene's germline CDR1 is MDHEN and CDR2 SYDVKM. V trimming: 6 bases; J trimming: 5 bases; junction bases outside the gene matches: 9. CDR3 coding DNA: TGTGCCAGCAGCTCTCGACAGGGGGCGCATGAGACCCAGTACTTC. This codes for CASSSRQGAHETQYF.

The chain uses TRBV5-4 and TRBJ1-4; D is perhaps TRBD1 (5 bases). Germline V gives CDR1 SGHNT, CDR2 YYREEE (reference sequence). The CDR3 extends over 15 amino acids. The ends were cut back, 4 bases at V and 7 bases at J, with 17 bases in the middle. CDR3 nucleotide sequence: TGTGCCAGCAGCCCGATGGGAGGGGCGGCTGAAAAACTGTTTTTT. Translation gives CASSPMGGAAEKLFF.

The V gene is TRBV7-2, the J gene TRBJ1-2, with TRBD1 as a possible D gene (5 bases). The CDR3 runs to 14 residues. CDR1 SGHTA and CDR2 FQGNSA come from the germline V gene. V was pared by 6 bases and J by 0 bases, with 11 bases between. As DNA, the CDR3 is TGTGCCAGCAGACCGGGGGGTTCTAACTATGGCTACACCTTC. The encoded protein is CASRPGGSNYGYTF.

The CDR3 loop is CASPPASGDAGTDTQYF. CDR3 in DNA: TGTGCCAGCCCCCCAGCATCGGGAGATGCGGGCACAGATACGCAGTATTTT. The genes are TRBV28 and TRBJ2-3, with D perhaps TRBD2 (6 bases). Germline V gives CDR1 MDHEN, CDR2 SYDVKM. V gave up 8 bases and J gave up 1 base, with 22 bases separating them. This CDR3 has 17 amino acids.

This rearrangement joins TRBV30 to TRBJ1-5; maybe TRBD1 (6 bases). The CDR3 extends over 14 amino acids. Between the trimmed V and J ends, which lost 3 bases and 5 bases, there was a span of 14 bases. CDR1 and CDR2 (germline): GTSNPN, SVGIG (reference sequence). This CDR3 is CAWSSGELDQPQHF. DNA for the CDR3: TGTGCCTGGAGCTCAGGGGAGCTGGATCAGCCCCAGCATTTT.

The V gene is TRBV6-5, the J gene TRBJ1-1, with TRBD1 as a possible D gene (6 bases). V shed 6 bases and J shed 3 bases, with 14 bases lying between them. This CDR3 comprises 14 residues. Germline V CDR1 and CDR2: MNHEY, SVGAGI. Here the CDR3 DNA reads TGTGCCAGCAGGGTGACAGGCCGGGACACTGAAGCTTTCTTT. Translation: CASRVTGRDTEAFF.

The rearrangement joins TRBV4-2 to TRBJ1-4; the D gene is possibly TRBD1 (5 bases). Germline assignment: CDR1 LGHNA and CDR2 YNFKEQ. V lost 1 base and J 8 bases, leaving 8 bases between the germline ends. There are 13 residues in the CDR3. The chain's CDR3 is CASSQAGGEKLFF. CDR3 DNA: TGTGCCAGCAGCCAAGCCGGGGGGGAAAAACTGTTTTTT.

Concerning this clone: The same CDR3 can be traced to other DNA sequences in this sample. CDR3 in DNA: TGTGCCAGCAGTCGACAGAATCAGCCCCAGCATTTT. Translation gives CASSRQNQPQHF. The J gene is TRBJ1-5, the V gene TRBV12-3 or TRBV12-4; weak D call: TRBD1 (5 bases). Between the trimmed V and J ends, which lost 5 bases and 4 bases, there was a span of 6 bases. The CDR3 has 12 amino acids.

The chain links TRBV30 to TRBJ1-1, with unresolved D. Germline values: CDR1 GTSNPN, CDR2 SVGIG (reference sequence). The CDR3 contains 12 residues. V was cut by 4 bases and J by 1 base, with 7 bases left in between. For the CDR3, the DNA is TGTGCCTGGATTCGACAGAACACTGAAGCTTTCTTT. It translates to CAWIRQNTEAFF.

DNA for the CDR3: TGTGCCAGCAGCTTGACAGGGCTGAAAAATGAAAAACTGTTTTTT. The encoded protein is CASSLTGLKNEKLFF. The chain combines TRBV7-6 with TRBJ1-4; 7 bases align to TRBD1. This CDR3 is built from 15 residues. CDR1 is SGHVS, CDR2 FNYEAQ, per germline. Trimming removed 3 bases from V and 5 bases from J; junction bases left unmatched: 6.

The V call is TRBV28, the J call TRBJ1-6, with D perhaps TRBD1 (5 bases). Germline assignment: CDR1 MDHEN and CDR2 SYDVKM. CDR3 length: 17 amino acids. V lost 5 bases, J lost 0 bases, and 14 bases lay in between. CDR3 sequence reads: CASSGLGLSSYNSPLHF. In DNA form, the CDR3 reads TGTGCCAGCAGTGGGCTGGGGCTTAGCTCCTATAATTCACCCCTCCACTTT.

The gene calls are TRBV5-6 and TRBJ1-1; D is uncertain. Per the germline V gene, CDR1 is SGHDT and CDR2 is YYEEEE. V lost 0 bases and J 3 bases, leaving 12 bases between the germline ends. The CDR3 runs 15 residues. In DNA form, the CDR3 reads TGTGCCAGCAGCTTGGTCAGTCTCGTCGACACTGAAGCTTTCTTT. This gives the protein CASSLVSLVDTEAFF. The whole variable domain, remainder taken from reference TRBV5-6 and TRBJ1-1, is DAGVTQSPTHLIKTRGQQVTLRCSPKSGHDTVSWYQQALGQGPQFIFQYYEEEERQRGNFPDRFSGHQFPNYSSELNVNALLLGDSALYLCASSLVSLVDTEAFFGQGTRLTVV.

The V gene is TRBV19, the J gene TRBJ2-1; weak D call: TRBD2 (5 bases). The germline V gene has CDR1 LNHDA and CDR2 SQIVND (reference sequence). The CDR3 extends over 15 amino acids. V was trimmed by 5 bases and J by 9 bases, leaving 20 bases between them. In nucleotides, the CDR3 is TGTGCCAGTAGTCCCCGTGGTAATAGTGAGGGTGAGCAGTTCTTC. Translated: CASSPRGNSEGEQFF.

The chain joins TRBV5-4 to TRBJ2-2; TRBD1 matches at 7 bases. V dropped 4 bases and J dropped 0; count of bases not matched to a gene: 3. CDR3 length: 15 residues. CDR1 is SGHNT, CDR2 YYREEE, per germline (reference sequence). DNA of the CDR3: TGTGCCAGCAGCGATACAGGGGCGAACACCGGGGAGCTGTTTTTT. It encodes CASSDTGANTGELFF.

This clone turned up a few times. The V and J genes are TRBV5-1 and TRBJ2-2, with TRBD1 matching 7 bases. After removal of 0 bases from V and 7 bases from J, the junction contained 3 bases not matched to a gene. This CDR3 spans 14 amino acids. The V gene's germline CDR1 is SGHRS and CDR2 YFSETQ. The CDR3 DNA reads as TGCGCCAGCAGCTTGGGGGACAGTGGCGGGGAGCTGTTTTTT. Protein product: CASSLGDSGGELFF.

The chain joins TRBV5-1 to TRBJ1-4; TRBD1 matches at 7 bases. Germline CDR1 SGHRS, CDR2 YFSETQ. The CDR3 spans 15 residues. Trimming at V came to 3 bases and at J to 5 bases, leaving 7 bases not matched to a gene. The CDR3 is CASSWNRGGNEKLFF. DNA of the CDR3: TGCGCCAGCAGCTGGAACAGGGGTGGGAATGAAAAACTGTTTTTT.

This chain uses TRBV5-6 with TRBJ1-4; D uncertain. The CDR3 contains 17 residues. The germline V gene encodes CDR1 SGHDT and CDR2 YYEEEE. The V end lost 1 base, the J end lost 2 bases, and 15 bases lay between the germline ends. CDR3 bases: TGTGCCAGCAGCTTGATGTCAGGCGTTATTACTAATGAAAAACTGTTTTTT. The encoded protein is CASSLMSGVITNEKLFF.

The V call is TRBV28, the J call TRBJ1-1, with a possible D match to TRBD1 (5 bases). This CDR3 spans 17 amino acids. V lost 3 bases, J lost 2 bases, and 19 bases lay in between. CDR1 is MDHEN, CDR2 SYDVKM, per germline. The CDR3 reads CASSLGSWTDTNTEAFF. The CDR3 DNA is TGTGCCAGCAGTTTGGGTAGCTGGACGGACACTAACACTGAAGCTTTCTTT. Looking up the rest from reference TRBV28 and TRBJ1-1 gives the full variable domain: DVKVTQSSRYLVKRTGEKVFLECVQDMDHENMFWYRQDPGLGLRLIYFSYDVKMKEKGDIPEGYSVSREKKERFSLILESASTNQTSMYLCASSLGSWTDTNTEAFFGQGTRLTVV.

On this clone: Within the sample, other DNA sequences also encode this same CDR3. The chain joins TRBV5-1 to TRBJ2-7, with D perhaps TRBD1 (5 bases). In germline, CDR1 is SGHRS, CDR2 YFSETQ. The CDR3 runs to 13 residues. V shed 0 bases and J shed 3 bases, with 7 bases lying between them. In DNA, the CDR3 is TGCGCCAGCAGCTTGGGGGGCGGCTACGAGCAGTACTTC. Translation: CASSLGGGYEQYF.

The J gene is TRBJ1-1, the V gene TRBV12-3 or TRBV12-4, with unresolved D. The CDR3 contains 12 residues. Deletions cut 4 bases from V and 1 base from J, with 4 bases between. This CDR3 is CASSYTNTEAFF. DNA for the CDR3: TGTGCCAGCAGTTACACGAACACTGAAGCTTTCTTT.

V usage is TRBV5-1 and J usage is TRBJ2-1; 14 bases are a match to TRBD2. Germline-derived CDR1 and CDR2 are SGHRS and YFSETQ. Germline trimming cut 4 bases from V and 9 bases from J; bases unmatched to any gene: 6. The CDR3 consists of 15 residues. The CDR3 sequence: CASSPGTSGRGEQFF. The CDR3, as DNA: TGCGCCAGCAGCCCCGGGACTAGCGGGAGAGGTGAGCAGTTCTTC.

The V call is TRBV30, the J call TRBJ1-1, with 9 bases that match TRBD1. Germline lookup yields CDR1 GTSNPN and CDR2 SVGIG (reference sequence). This CDR3 has 14 amino acids. After removal of 2 bases from V and 1 base from J, the junction contained 2 bases not matched to a gene. CDR3 DNA sequence: TGTGCCTGGAGTCCGGACAGGGGGAACACTGAAGCTTTCTTT. Its translation is CAWSPDRGNTEAFF.

This chain joins TRBV28 and TRBJ2-7, with 12 bases lining up with TRBD2. The V and J ends lost 3 bases and 2 bases, in that order; junction bases with no gene match: 11. Germline V gives CDR1 MDHEN, CDR2 SYDVKM. The CDR3 is 18 residues long. Here the CDR3 reads CASSLPGLAGFRPYEQYF. The CDR3 nucleotides are TGTGCCAGCAGTTTGCCCGGACTAGCGGGATTTAGACCCTACGAGCAGTACTTC. The full variable domain, in which reference TRBV28 and TRBJ2-7 provide the parts outside the CDR3, is DVKVTQSSRYLVKRTGEKVFLECVQDMDHENMFWYRQDPGLGLRLIYFSYDVKMKEKGDIPEGYSVSREKKERFSLILESASTNQTSMYLCASSLPGLAGFRPYEQYFGPGTRLTVT.

This clone was observed a single time. The V gene is TRBV3-1 (or the pseudogene TRBV3-2), the J gene TRBJ1-1; D is possibly TRBD1 (5 bases). Germline V gene sequence: CDR1 LGHDT, CDR2 YNNKEL (reference sequence). This CDR3 has 13 amino acids. The ends were cut back, 7 bases at V and 1 base at J, with 10 bases in the middle. CDR3 nucleotides: TGTGCCAGCACCTTGGACAAGAACACTGAAGCTTTCTTT. This translates into CASTLDKNTEAFF.